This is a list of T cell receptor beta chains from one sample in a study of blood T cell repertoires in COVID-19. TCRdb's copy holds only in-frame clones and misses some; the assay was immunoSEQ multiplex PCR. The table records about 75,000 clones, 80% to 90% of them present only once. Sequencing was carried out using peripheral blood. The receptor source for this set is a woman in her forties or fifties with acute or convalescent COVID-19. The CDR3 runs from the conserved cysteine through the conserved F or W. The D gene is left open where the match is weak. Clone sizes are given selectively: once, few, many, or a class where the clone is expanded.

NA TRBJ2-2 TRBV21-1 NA CASSKGDENTGELFF TGTGCCAGCAGCAAAGGCGATGAGAACACCGGGGAGCTGTTTTTT
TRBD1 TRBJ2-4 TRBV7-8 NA CASSFASGGPDIQYF TGTGCCAGCAGCTTTGCCTCAGGGGGCCCGGACATTCAGTACTTC
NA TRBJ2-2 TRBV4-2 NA CASSRLEGVTGELFF TGTGCCAGCAGCCGGCTGGAGGGAGTAACCGGGGAGCTGTTTTTT
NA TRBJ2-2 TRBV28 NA CASSRDRNSTGELFF TGTGCCAGCAGTCGCGACAGGAATAGCACCGGGGAGCTGTTTTTT
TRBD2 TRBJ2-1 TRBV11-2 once CASSKRVAGGLGYNEQFF TGTGCCAGCAGCAAGAGGGTAGCGGGGGGGTTAGGGTACAATGAGCAGTTCTTC
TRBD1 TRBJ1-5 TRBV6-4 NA CASSVDRGQPQHF TGTGCCAGCAGTGTCGACAGGGGCCAGCCCCAGCATTTT
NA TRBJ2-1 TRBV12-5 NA CASGLPGGTATVIFSNEQFF TGTGCTAGTGGTTTGCCAGGAGGTACAGCGACGGTAATATTTTCTAATGAGCAGTTCTTC
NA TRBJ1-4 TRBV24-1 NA CATSDPTGGNEKLFF TGTGCCACCAGTGACCCCACCGGGGGTAATGAAAAACTGTTTTTT
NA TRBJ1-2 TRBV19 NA CASSPNQRRNYGYTF TGTGCCAGTAGTCCTAACCAACGCCGCAACTATGGCTACACCTTC
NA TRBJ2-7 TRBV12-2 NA CASHTGLGGGYF TGTGCAAGTCATACGGGACTTGGAGGCGGGTACTTC
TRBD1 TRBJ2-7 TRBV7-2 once CASSPGTGSYEQYF TGTGCCAGCAGCCCGGGGACAGGCTCCTACGAGCAGTACTTC
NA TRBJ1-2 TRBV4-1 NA CASSSPGVNYGYTF TGCGCCAGCAGCTCCCCGGGAGTCAACTATGGCTACACCTTC
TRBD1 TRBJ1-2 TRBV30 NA CAWNSGGLYGYTF TGTGCCTGGAACTCAGGGGGCCTCTATGGCTACACCTTC
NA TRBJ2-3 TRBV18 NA CASSPQDSRTDTQYF TGTGCCAGCTCACCACAGGACAGCCGCACAGATACGCAGTATTTT
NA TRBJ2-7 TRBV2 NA CASTRVASTGTYEQYF TGTGCCAGCACCCGGGTGGCATCGACCGGCACCTACGAGCAGTACTTC
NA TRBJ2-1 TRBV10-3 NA CAISDPEGTRNALNNEQFF TGTGCCATCAGTGACCCTGAGGGAACCCGAAACGCCTTAAACAATGAGCAGTTCTTC
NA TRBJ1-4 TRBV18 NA CASSPGDLKKLFF TGTGCCAGCTCACCCGGGGATCTGAAAAAACTGTTTTTT
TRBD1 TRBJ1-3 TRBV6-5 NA CASSYSGTGPNTIYF TGTGCCAGCAGTTACTCCGGGACAGGACCGAACACCATATATTTT
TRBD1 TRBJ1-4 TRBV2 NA CASREDRGHEKLFF TGTGCCAGCAGGGAGGACAGGGGTCATGAAAAACTGTTTTTT
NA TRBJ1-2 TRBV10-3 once CAISGVDRSFNYGYTF TGTGCCATCAGTGGCGTAGACAGGTCCTTTAACTATGGCTACACCTTC
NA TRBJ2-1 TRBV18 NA CASQPGGNEQFF TGTGCCAGCCAACCAGGAGGTAATGAGCAGTTCTTC
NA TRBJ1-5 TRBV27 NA CASSLNYDQPQHF TGTGCCAGCAGTCTCAACTACGATCAGCCCCAGCATTTT
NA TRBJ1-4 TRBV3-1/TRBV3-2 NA CASSRTTGFLNEKLFF TGTGCCAGCAGCCGCACTACAGGATTTCTTAATGAAAAACTGTTTTTT